This TCR beta chain is from a study of blood T cells in healthy people across ages. Study results and caveats: Estimates based on one million T cells were treated as lower bounds.

Germline-derived CDR1 and CDR2 are LGHNT and FRNRAP. V was pared by 5 bases and J by 2 bases, with 22 bases between. This CDR3 has 17 residues. Per-sample yields of isolated PBMCs were at least 6 million. A sample-barcoded 5' primer and a J-beta primer mix were used in a second PCR of roughly 6 to 11 cycles. TCRdb re-called the 5' RACE reads through MiXCR, storing one row per CDR3 protein. This table has fewer than 1 million distinct CDR3 sequences, approximately 44% appearing once. This clonotype was counted a few times. Its cognate antigen is unknown. The sequence was collected from a man aged 55 to 70 in good health. The source material was blood. This sequence joins TRBV12-5 and TRBJ2-7; D may match TRBD1 or TRBD2 (5 bases each). The CDR3 protein is CASGPTGYTGATYEQYF. CDR3 nucleotide sequence: TGTGCTAGTGGTCCGACGGGGTATACAGGCGCGACCTACGAGCAGTACTTC.